The clone carrying this T cell receptor (beta chain) was seen a few times. The junction had 18 bases not matched to a gene; V was cut back by 6 bases and J by 5 bases. Germline V gene data show CDR1 as SGHTA and CDR2 as FQGTGA. The CDR3 is made up of 18 amino acids. These data are taken from a study of tumor-infiltrating lymphocytes in oesophageal squamous cell carcinoma. TCRdb recomputed calls from the PCR reads with MiXCR, one row per CDR3 protein. The sample consists of 10,000 to 15,000 distinct CDR3 sequences, approximately 45% of them appearing once. The gene calls are TRBV7-3 and TRBJ2-5, with 10 bases lining up with TRBD2. Sequencing was done on a sample of normal esophageal tissue next to the tumor. The origin of this receptor is a male donor with esophageal squamous cell carcinoma. DNA for the CDR3: TGTGCCAGCAGGGACTCGGGACTAGCGCGTGGTAACGAGGAGACCCAGTACTTC. Its translation is CASRDSGLARGNEETQYF.